This T cell receptor beta chain was identified during a study of human T cells and chemical hapten exposure listed by TCRdb under 2021. Regarding the complete study: For sensitization, 2% DPC in acetone was applied to a roughly 2 cm by roughly 2 cm area of upper inner arm skin. Throughout the study period of 20 to 30 weeks, patients also received therapeutic DPC doses to the scalp every week. Patch testing on the upper back used Finn chambers containing 0.01% DPC, with scoring done after 6 days according to International Contact Dermatitis Research Group standards. The patient cohort, mostly female, included alopecia areata with under or over 50% scalp involvement, alopecia totalis and alopecia universalis. Libraries were pooled for sequencing, and variation in per-sample TCR yields was attributed mainly to small differences in library volumes within the pool. The study tracked peripheral blood TCR repertoire changes in vivo during primary and secondary sensitization to the hapten diphenylcyclopropenone (DPC) in alopecia patients. Blood samples were taken from patients before sensitization (week 0) and then at 2, 6 and about 24 weeks after DPC sensitization. Nearly 30 alopecia patients gave blood for TCR sequencing at one to four time points (pre-sensitization, 2, 6 and 24 weeks). For every blood RNA sample, sequencing covered both the TCR alpha and TCR beta chains. General conclusions and limits of the study: After repeated subsampling, changes were observed in the strength of the expansion versus patch-test correlation and in the threshold at which the correlation became significant. Significantly more large CDR3 similarity clusters were formed by expanded TCRs than by pre-sensitization or healthy control sets, consistent with antigen-driven responses. Because all patients had alopecia, a presumed autoimmune disease, the immune response of the patients might differ from that of healthy individuals. No change with DPC sensitization was found in the number of TCRs above 1 in 1000 frequency, and no evidence of global repertoire structure alterations was found. Patch test score correlated positively with the number of PT1 expanded TCRs, reaching significance at thresholds 8, 16 and 32 but not at 4.

The time point label, read with the paper, signifies: patch test 1, 2 weeks after DPC sensitization. The label giving this sample's treatment or condition can be read as: therapeutic diphenylcyclopropenone sensitization with weekly scalp DPC. Total RNA was extracted from unfractionated whole blood that had been collected in Tempus Blood RNA tubes. At each patch-test visit, blood was drawn before the patch test was applied. To be eligible, patients had to be aged 18 to 70, diagnosed with alopecia and judged suitable for DPC therapy, while pregnant patients were excluded. The library came from RACE. Sequencing instrument: NextSeq 500. Library preparation attached unique molecular identifiers to individual cDNA molecules for quantitative, reproducible TCR counting. From the authors' description of their analysis: The median number of TCRs per sample was 90,000 to 100,000, ranging from about 20,000 to 750,000. The Decombinator software suite was used to annotate V, J and CDR3 in the TCR reads. For the PS versus PT1 abundance plots, all samples were subsampled to the same number of TCRs (28,000). Expanded TCRs were defined as absent before sensitization and observed at least eight times at the 2-week time point. TCRdb reprocessed the public reads (quality trimming at Q25 with fastp, clone calling with MiXCR) and kept in-frame beta chains. Every entry covers one CDR3 protein and lists the most common genes and DNA from its rows. These V and J calls rely on TCRdb rather than the paper's analysis. This sample is represented by about 37,000 distinct CDR3 sequences; around 6.4% of them were singletons. The top ten constitute about 10% of the sample.

Taken from the germline V gene, the CDR1 and CDR2 loops are MDHEN and SYDVKM. Trimming at the junction amounts to 3 bases on V and 7 bases on J, and the germline ends lie 13 bases apart. The CDR3 goes from the cysteine to the phenylalanine over 13 residues. Only the CDR3 part of the read is kept: 39 bases, read in frame from the first base. This clonotype turned up a few times. The specificity of this receptor is unknown. No clone much larger than this one lies a single base away; base qualities are absent. The material sequenced was whole blood, taken in connection with sensitization to the hapten diphenylcyclopropenone (DPC). The TCR sequence derives from a woman in her twenties or thirties with alopecia areata. Some clones in this sample may be carry-over from other donors' samples. Recombination linked TRBV28 to TRBJ2-7; the best D guess is TRBD2, with 6 bases matching. The sequenced DNA: TGTGCCAGCAGTTTTCGGGGGTTGAGGGAGCAGTACTTC. The resulting protein is CASSFRGLREQYF. The full variable domain, completed from the reference TRBV28 and TRBJ2-7 proteins outside the CDR3, reads DVKVTQSSRYLVKRTGEKVFLECVQDMDHENMFWYRQDPGLGLRLIYFSYDVKMKEKGDIPEGYSVSREKKERFSLILESASTNQTSMYLCASSFRGLREQYFGPGTRLTVT.